This T cell receptor beta chain is from a study of response to subunit inactivated influenza vaccine (dated by TCRdb to the late 2010s). Background for the entire study: Deep quantitative profiling of the T cell receptor repertoire was used in the study to follow responses to a trivalent subunit inactivated influenza vaccine.

This clonotype was counted only a few times. The antigen it binds to is not known. Base quality data are lacking; no much larger clone is found one base away. The CDR3 sequence holds 17 residues, the cysteine and phenylalanine included. CDR3 DNA is the only sequence kept; it has 51 bases, read in frame from the first base. For CDR1 and CDR2, the germline V gene lists SGHAT and FQNNGV. Trimming leaves V shorter by 1 base and J shorter by 8 bases, with the junction holding 8 bases beyond the gene matches. Beyond this particular receptor, the publication reports: The authors proposed that each seasonal influenza vaccination may bring in only a limited number of new T cells.

The library was generated by RT-PCR. TCRdb records Illumina HiSeq 2500 as the sequencer. TCRdb reworked the public reads: Q25 trimming with fastp, MiXCR clone assembly, productive beta chains retained. One record per CDR3 amino acid sequence lists the most common genes and DNA. The sample table holds fewer than 800,000 distinct CDR3 sequences, of which 15% to 19% were seen once. Approximately 10% of the sample goes to the ten largest clones. This clonotype was obtained from a man aged 45-65 years who received an inactivated influenza vaccine. Donor details come from another sample of the same person, matched by shared clones. The chain is assembled from TRBV11-2 and TRBJ2-1; TRBD2 agrees with 13 junctional bases. Sequencing was performed on PBMCs from blood, taken 11 to 12 days after vaccination. The CDR3 here reads CASSLGRTSGGKDEQFF. At the DNA level, the sequence is TGTGCCAGCAGCTTAGGTAGGACTAGCGGGGGCAAGGATGAGCAGTTCTTC.